A single sample gave rise to the 20 T cell receptor beta chains below, sequenced in a study of identical twins. MiXCR, run by TCRdb on the 5' RACE reads, gives a single entry per CDR3 protein. The sample consists of about 890,000 distinct CDR3 sequences, approximately 13% of them appearing once. These same data were also listed under a study on yellow fever vaccine responses in identical twins.

The source material was PBMCs. The receptors were sampled from a woman younger than 30 in good health.

The CDR3 is CASRKGVRDNVSYEQYV. CDR3 bases: TGCGCCAGCAGGAAGGGGGTCCGGGACAACGTCTCCTACGAGCAGTACGTC. This rearrangement joins TRBV23-1 to TRBJ2-7, with D possibly TRBD1 on 6 matching bases. TRBV23-1 counts as an open reading frame of uncertain function. V was trimmed by 6 bases and J by 0 bases, leaving 21 bases between them. CDR3 length: 17 amino acids.

This clonotype has a count of ten or more. The J gene is TRBJ1-4, the V gene TRBV12-3 or TRBV12-4, with D unresolved. The CDR3 length is 13 residues. Trimming removed 7 bases from V and 8 bases from J, with 14 bases in between. Written as DNA, the CDR3 is TGTGCCAGCATTTCACCGGGCCTCGAAAAACTGTTTTTT. It is translated as CASISPGLEKLFF.

This clonotype was seen repeatedly, ten times or more. The chain couples TRBV3-1 to TRBJ1-1; D call uncertain. The CDR3 runs to 14 residues. Germline-derived CDR1 and CDR2 are LGHDT and YNNKEL (reference sequence). Trimming took 0 bases from V and 0 from J, leaving 5 bases between them. CDR3 sequence: CASSQDTLNTEAFF. CDR3 nucleotides: TGTGCCAGCAGCCAAGATACCCTGAACACTGAAGCTTTCTTT.

The genes are TRBV20-1 and TRBJ2-7, with 8 bases matching TRBD1. Germline loops: CDR1 DFQATT, CDR2 SNEGSKA (reference sequence). The CDR3 consists of 14 residues. V trimming: 0 bases; J trimming: 3 bases; junction bases outside the gene matches: 4. The CDR3 protein is CSARDGQGRYEQYF. The DNA for the CDR3 is TGCAGTGCTAGAGATGGACAGGGTCGCTACGAGCAGTACTTC.

This clonotype was detected a few times. The rearrangement joins TRBV7-9 to TRBJ2-1, with D possibly matching TRBD2 (5 bases). Per germline, CDR1 SEHNR and CDR2 FQNEAQ (reference sequence). The CDR3 runs to 15 residues. The V end was cut by 1 base, the J end by 6 bases, with 13 bases between. CDR3 region: CASSLVSESINEQFF. CDR3 coding DNA: TGTGCCAGCAGCTTAGTTAGCGAAAGCATCAATGAGCAGTTCTTC.

The chain couples TRBV10-2 to TRBJ2-5; no reliable D call. Germline-derived CDR1 and CDR2 are WSHSY and SAAADI. Trimming shortened V by 7 bases and J by 7 bases, and 10 bases separated the two germline ends. This CDR3 has 11 amino acids. The chain's CDR3 is CASKGWGTQYF. The CDR3 bases are TGCGCCAGCAAGGGTTGGGGGACCCAGTACTTC.

This chain connects TRBV19 to TRBJ2-1; the D is unclear. This CDR3 comprises 14 residues. Germline CDR1 LNHDA, CDR2 SQIVND (reference sequence). V was pared by 3 bases and J by 1 base, with 7 bases between. The CDR3 bases are TGTGCCAGTAGTATTTTAGTATCCTACAATGAGCAGTTCTTC. It specifies CASSILVSYNEQFF. Using reference TRBV19 and TRBJ2-1 for the parts outside the CDR3, the full variable domain is DGGITQSPKYLFRKEGQNVTLSCEQNLNHDAMYWYRQDPGQGLRLIYYSQIVNDFQKGDIAEGYSVSREKKESFPLTVTSAQKNPTAFYLCASSILVSYNEQFFGPGTRLTVL.

CDR3 bases: TGTGCCAGCAGTATAGGACTAGCAGCAGCCTTCTACAATGAGCAGTTCTTC. Translating gives CASSIGLAAAFYNEQFF. The chain couples TRBV12-3 or TRBV12-4 to TRBJ2-1; the match to TRBD2 covers 8 bases. The V segment lost 5 bases and the J segment 3 bases; nucleotides outside the gene matches: 12. This CDR3 has 17 amino acids.

The CDR3 nucleotides are TGTGCCAGCAGTTCACCGGGAGAGGAGTACTTC. Translation gives CASSSPGEEYF. The genes are TRBV6-5 and TRBJ2-5; D might be TRBD2 (6 bases). The CDR3 has 11 residues. Trimming removed 4 bases at V and 12 bases at J, with 12 bases between. In germline, CDR1 is MNHEY, CDR2 SVGAGI.

The chain has TRBV20-1 and TRBJ2-3; D is perhaps TRBD2 (6 bases). The germline V gene has CDR1 DFQATT and CDR2 SNEGSKA (reference sequence). V gave up 2 bases and J gave up 6 bases, with 18 bases separating them. This CDR3 contains 15 residues. The CDR3 reads CSARSSVAASDTQYF. The CDR3 bases are TGCAGTGCTAGATCATCCGTAGCGGCATCCGATACGCAGTATTTT.

The CDR3 nucleotides read TGTGCCAGCAGTTTTACTGGGCAGGGGGGCAAAAACATTCAGTACTTC. Translating gives CASSFTGQGGKNIQYF. The V gene is TRBV12-3 or TRBV12-4, the J gene TRBJ2-4; D is possibly TRBD1 (7 bases). This CDR3 region has 16 residues. The germline V and J ends were trimmed by 3 bases and 3 bases, with 15 bases remaining between them.

This clonotype was seen more than once but under ten times. The genes are TRBV3-1 and TRBJ1-2; D is ambiguous. V was shortened by 3 bases and J by 9 bases, with 14 bases between the two germline ends. CDR3 size: 13 residues. Germline CDR1 reads LGHDT; CDR2 reads YNNKEL (reference sequence). The CDR3 reads CASSQYEGLSYTF. The DNA for the CDR3 is TGTGCCAGCAGCCAGTATGAGGGCTTGAGCTACACCTTC.

This clonotype was recorded at least ten times. The rearrangement joins TRBV7-9 to TRBJ2-3, with 13 bases aligning to TRBD2. This CDR3 region has 16 residues. Germline assignment: CDR1 SEHNR and CDR2 FQNEAQ (reference sequence). V shed 4 bases and J 2 bases; nucleotides not matched to a gene: 3. The CDR3 sequence is CASSSGLAGITDTQYF. The DNA for the CDR3 is TGTGCCAGCAGCTCGGGACTAGCGGGGATCACAGATACGCAGTATTTT.

Many counts were recorded for this clonotype. The V gene is TRBV12-3 or TRBV12-4, the J gene TRBJ2-5; D is undetermined. The length of the CDR3 is 14 residues. Trimming stripped 1 base from V and 5 bases from J, with 11 bases between. CDR3 loop: CASSLGPPRETQYF. CDR3 in DNA: TGTGCCAGCAGTTTAGGTCCCCCAAGGGAGACCCAGTACTTC.

This clonotype was seen at least ten times. V gene TRBV5-1 combines with J gene TRBJ1-1; 11 bases are a match to TRBD1. Germline values: CDR1 SGHRS, CDR2 YFSETQ. Germline trimming cut 7 bases from V and 4 bases from J; bases unmatched to any gene: 3. CDR3 length equals 13 residues. For the CDR3, the DNA is TGCGCCAGCGGACAGGGGGCTTCCACTGAAGCTTTCTTT. Amino acid sequence: CASGQGASTEAFF. Using reference TRBV5-1 and TRBJ1-1 for the parts outside the CDR3, the full variable domain is KAGVTQTPRYLIKTRGQQVTLSCSPISGHRSVSWYQQTPGQGLQFLFEYFSETQRNKGNFPGRFSGRQFSNSRSEMNVSTLELGDSALYLCASGQGASTEAFFGQGTRLTVV.

The CDR3 region has the DNA TGTGCCAGCATCTTAGGGGCCCACCGATATGGCTACACCTTC. It yields the protein CASILGAHRYGYTF. The chain joins TRBV12-3 or TRBV12-4 to TRBJ1-2; TRBD1 might be the D (5 bases). This CDR3 spans 14 amino acids. Between the trimmed V and J ends, which lost 7 bases and 5 bases, there was a span of 17 bases.

The rearrangement uses TRBV5-1 and TRBJ2-5; D possibly matches TRBD1 or TRBD2 (5 bases each). The V and J ends lost 4 bases and 5 bases respectively, with 15 bases between them. From germline, CDR1 is SGHRS and CDR2 YFSETQ. The CDR3 loop spans 14 amino acids. As DNA, the CDR3 is TGCGCCAGCAGCCCGGGACCCTATGGGGAGACCCAGTACTTC. Translated: CASSPGPYGETQYF.

This clonotype was counted between two and nine times. The rearrangement joins TRBV24-1 to TRBJ2-1; unclear D gene. The V and J ends lost 0 bases and 7 bases respectively, with 6 bases between them. CDR3 length: 13 residues. Per germline, CDR1 KGHDR and CDR2 SFDVKD. CDR3 in DNA: TGTGCCACCAGTGATTTGGCTGGGAATGAGCAGTTCTTC. As protein: CATSDLAGNEQFF.

This clonotype has only a few counts. The V gene is TRBV20-1, the J gene TRBJ2-3; D unresolved. The CDR3 sequence is 15 residues long. Trimming took 1 base from V and 0 from J, leaving 11 bases between them. CDR1 and CDR2 from the germline V gene are DFQATT and SNEGSKA (reference sequence). Here the CDR3 reads CSARVGDTSTDTQYF. The CDR3 DNA reads as TGCAGTGCTAGAGTCGGTGACACTAGCACAGATACGCAGTATTTT.

The chain is built from TRBV13 and TRBJ2-5; 9 bases match TRBD1. The CDR3 has 15 amino acids. Unmatched junction bases numbered 4, after V lost 3 bases and J lost 2 bases. Germline-derived CDR1 and CDR2 are PRHDT and FYEKMQ (reference sequence). The CDR3 coding sequence is TGTGCCAGCAGCTTTTGGGACAGGGTTCAAGAGACCCAGTACTTC. The encoded protein is CASSFWDRVQETQYF.